This note documents a single TCR beta chain sequence. What it recognizes is unknown. Building the TCR beta libraries relied on iRepertoire HTBI primers, and CDR3 regions underwent Arm-PCR. In the authors' methods: Among the samples, some 68 TRBV and 13 to 15 TRBJ segments were identified. MiXCR, applied by TCRdb to the multiplex PCR reads, yields one record per CDR3 protein. It is TCRdb's table, rather than the study itself, that gives the V and J calls and clone size. This table holds roughly 500,000 distinct CDR3 sequences, approximately 21% found once. The CDR3 sequence is 15 residues long. Trimming cost V 0 bases and J 7 bases, with 15 bases left between them. CDR1 and CDR2 (germline): MNHEY, SVGEGT. The data belong to a study of regulatory T cells in long-lasting Graves disease. Across the whole study: Treatment with antithyroid drugs for over 5 years, together with positive TSH receptor antibodies, meant persistent Graves' disease. Regarding the study as a whole: Sampling was limited to peripheral blood rather than thyroid tissue. Small sample size may have lowered accuracy.

As for time point: persistent/refractory GD, antithyroid drugs over 5 years with positive TRAb. Preparation of the TCR library used RNA extracted from PBMCs. Specimen: peripheral blood mononuclear cells (PBMCs), collected when the disease was refractory, from a patient treated with antithyroid drugs. The rearrangement links TRBV6-2 or TRBV6-3 to TRBJ1-1, with a weak D call TRBD1 (6 bases). This clonotype was obtained from a female donor with Graves disease. The CDR3 reads CASSYSIGQGNEAFF. The CDR3 DNA is TGTGCCAGCAGTTACTCGATTGGGCAGGGGAATGAAGCTTTCTTT.